These T cell receptor beta chains were read from a single sample in a study of T-cell memory formation after mild COVID-19. From the 5' RACE reads, TCRdb called clonotypes with MiXCR, one entry per CDR3 protein. The sample has over 150,000 distinct CDR3 sequences, over 20% seen once. Sequencing was performed on PBMCs or a T cell subset sorted from them (not recorded which). Receptor source: an adult woman who had mild COVID-19 (a few samples of this study predate the infection). Cell type and time point are not known. The CDR3 runs from the conserved cysteine through the conserved F or W. The D gene is left open where the match is weak. The size entry is marked missing in some rows and otherwise reads once, few, many or a size class.

>TRBV19|NA|few|TRBJ1-1
TGTGCCAGTAGGGTACCTGCGGGGGCGGGGACTGAAGCTTTCTTT
CASRVPAGAGTEAFF
>TRBV23-1|NA|NA|TRBJ1-4
TGCGCCAGCAGTCAATCGCCCGGGATTGGAAAACTGTTTTTT
CASSQSPGIGKLFF
>TRBV7-9|NA|NA|TRBJ1-4
TGTGCCAGCAGCTCACAGGGTTTAGAAGGTACTAATGAAAAACTGTTTTTT
CASSSQGLEGTNEKLFF
>TRBV4-3|NA|few|TRBJ2-2
TGCGCCAGCAGCCGGGCTCAAGGGGCCGGGGAGCTGTTTTTT
CASSRAQGAGELFF
>TRBV14|NA|NA|TRBJ1-1
TGTGCCAGCAGCCCGAGTCCCGACATGGTTCAAGCTGAAGCTTTCTTT
CASSPSPDMVQAEAFF
>TRBV9|NA|few|TRBJ2-2
TGTGCCAGCAGCGTAGGGAACACCGGGGAGCTGTTTTTT
CASSVGNTGELFF
>TRBV7-2|NA|NA|TRBJ1-1
TGTGCCAGCAGCTTAGTCGGGAAGGTCCTCTTT
CASSLVGKVLF
>TRBV27|NA|few|TRBJ1-5
TGTGCCAGCAGTTTATCGAACTATCAGCCCCAGCATTTT
CASSLSNYQPQHF
>TRBV4-1|NA|few|TRBJ1-2
TGCGCCAGCAGCCAAAACGGACAGACTTCATTCCCTTATGGCTACACCTTC
CASSQNGQTSFPYGYTF
>TRBV6-5|TRBD2|few|TRBJ2-3
TGTGCCAGCAGTTACTCGGAGAGTGCACTAGCGGGAACAGATACGCAGTATTTT
CASSYSESALAGTDTQYF
>TRBV20-1|NA|NA|TRBJ2-5
TGCAGTGCGCGGACAAAGGGAAGGGAGACCCAGTACTTC
CSARTKGRETQYF
>TRBV4-3|NA|NA|TRBJ2-7
TGCGCCAGCAGCCAAGATGAAGGCTCCTACGAGCAGTACTTC
CASSQDEGSYEQYF
>TRBV12-3/TRBV12-4|TRBD1|few|TRBJ2-7
TGTGCCAGCAGTCCGGGACAGGGTATCAACGAGCAGTACTTC
CASSPGQGINEQYF
>TRBV12-3/TRBV12-4|NA|NA|TRBJ2-6
TGTGCCAGCAATTTACACGGCGTCCTGACTTTC
CASNLHGVLTF
>TRBV2|NA|few|TRBJ1-2
TGTGCCAGCAGTGAAGCGCGAGGGGCCAGCTATGGCTACACCTTC
CASSEARGASYGYTF
>TRBV27|NA|NA|TRBJ1-3
TGTGCCAGCAGAGTTACGGGCGGCTCTGGAAACACCATATATTTT
CASRVTGGSGNTIYF
>TRBV2|NA|few|TRBJ1-3
TGTGCCAGCAGTGAATGGGGGGTTTCTGGAAACACCATATATTTT
CASSEWGVSGNTIYF
>TRBV5-1|TRBD1|few|TRBJ1-1
TGCGCCAGCACCAATCCGGGACAGCAGAACACTGAAGCTTTCTTT
CASTNPGQQNTEAFF
>TRBV24-1|NA|NA|TRBJ2-1
TGTGCCACCAGTGGCGGTTCCTACAATGAGCAGTTCTTC
CATSGGSYNEQFF
>TRBV12-3/TRBV12-4|NA|NA|TRBJ2-1
TGTGCCAGCAGTTTCGCCGAGAAGTACAATGAGCAGTTCTTC
CASSFAEKYNEQFF
>TRBV4-1|NA|few|TRBJ2-1
TGCGCCAGCAACCAAGGGGGCGCGGGAAATGAGCAGTTCTTC
CASNQGGAGNEQFF